This T cell receptor (beta chain) was retrieved from a study of response to subunit inactivated influenza vaccine. The CDR3 length is 20 residues. Trimming stripped 3 bases from V and 2 bases from J, with 29 bases between. Germline assignment: CDR1 KGHSH and CDR2 LQKENI. Using its own MiXCR run on the RT-PCR reads, TCRdb lists one record per CDR3 protein. The sample shows hundreds of thousands of distinct CDR3 sequences, about an eighth of them seen only once. The sequences come from PBMCs from blood, collected on the day of vaccination. The sequence was collected from a man aged 45-65 years who received an inactivated influenza vaccine. The chain links TRBV18 to TRBJ2-7; D perhaps matches TRBD1 (6 bases). Here the CDR3 reads CASSPRNPGWDTKGTYEQYF. The CDR3 nucleotides read TGTGCCAGCTCACCCCGAAACCCGGGATGGGACACCAAGGGCACCTACGAGCAGTACTTC.